Below, 20 T cell receptor beta chains from the same sample are listed, as sequenced in a study of regulatory T cells in long-lasting Graves disease. According to the study, TCR beta libraries were built with iRepertoire HTBI primers and CDR3-region Arm-PCR. TCRdb re-called the multiplex PCR reads through MiXCR, storing one row per CDR3 protein. The table lists under 300,000 distinct CDR3 sequences, around 20% of them singletons. The time point was: newly diagnosed GD, antithyroid drugs for less than 3 months. The TCR library used RNA extracted from PBMCs. Here the sequenced sample was peripheral blood mononuclear cells (PBMCs), taken at new diagnosis, from a patient treated with antithyroid drugs. All receptors derive from a female donor with Graves disease.

This clonotype has ten or more counts. The chain carries TRBV5-1 and TRBJ1-1; D is perhaps TRBD1 (6 bases). V lost 4 bases and J 1 base, leaving 8 bases between the germline ends. This CDR3 is built from 13 residues. Germline V gives CDR1 SGHRS, CDR2 YFSETQ. CDR3 region: CASSTQGNTEAFF. The CDR3 coding sequence is TGCGCCAGCAGCACACAGGGGAACACTGAAGCTTTCTTT.

As concerns this clonotype: Only one base separates this from a far larger clonotype, so it likely reflects a read error. V usage is TRBV30 and J usage is TRBJ2-3; 10 bases are shared with TRBD1. The J call may not be correct, given that the DNA end is closer to TRBJ2-7. CDR1 is GTSNPN, CDR2 SVGIG, per germline (reference sequence). The CDR3 length is 15 residues. This CDR3 is CAWSETGGAFNEQYF. The DNA of the CDR3 is TGTGCCTGGAGTGAGACAGGGGGCGCGTTCAATGAGCAGTACTTC.

This clonotype was observed at least ten times. The chain has TRBV10-3 and TRBJ2-1; 10 bases agree with TRBD2. The CDR3 runs to 13 residues. Germline V lookup: CDR1 ENHRY, CDR2 SYGVKD. The trim removed 10 bases at V and 6 bases at J, leaving 6 bases unmatched. The CDR3 spells CATLAGEGNEQFF. The CDR3, as DNA: TGTGCCACCCTAGCGGGAGAGGGCAATGAGCAGTTCTTC.

This clonotype has a handful of counts. The chain combines TRBV5-1 with TRBJ2-5; perhaps TRBD2 as D (5 bases). The CDR3 runs to 14 residues. With 1 base removed from V and 3 bases from J, the gap between germline ends came to 10 bases. Germline loops: CDR1 SGHRS, CDR2 YFSETQ. The CDR3 sequence is CASSLMTTKETQYF. In DNA, the CDR3 is TGCGCCAGCAGCTTGATGACTACCAAAGAGACCCAGTACTTC.

Here the CDR3 reads CASSLVLEGEQYF. The CDR3 region has the DNA TGTGCCAGCAGCTTAGTCTTAGAGGGGGAGCAGTACTTC. The V gene is TRBV7-6, the J gene TRBJ2-7, with D perhaps TRBD1 or TRBD2 (5 bases each). The germline CDR1 and CDR2 sequences are SGHVS and FNYEAQ. The CDR3 length is 13 residues. The V end was cut by 1 base, the J end by 7 bases, with 11 bases between.

In its sample, this clonotype was seen many times. J is TRBJ2-5 and V is TRBV2; either TRBD1 or TRBD2 may fit D (5 bases each). Looked up from germline, CDR1 is SNHLY and CDR2 is FYNNEI. Trimming pared 4 bases from V and 2 bases from J, leaving 17 bases between. The CDR3 runs 16 residues. The CDR3 sequence: CASSGALMGPQETQYF. The CDR3, as DNA: TGTGCCAGCAGTGGAGCGCTAATGGGACCGCAAGAGACCCAGTACTTC. The complete variable domain, with remaining parts taken from reference TRBV2 and TRBJ2-5, reads EPEVTQTPSHQVTQMGQEVILRCVPISNHLYFYWYRQILGQKVEFLVSFYNNEISEKSEIFDDQFSVERPDGSNFTLKIRSTKLEDSAMYFCASSGALMGPQETQYFGPGTRLLVL.

At least ten counts were recorded for this clonotype. The chain recombines TRBV7-2 with TRBJ2-3, with TRBD2 as a possible D gene (5 bases). V lost 1 base and J lost 2, with 10 bases in between. Germline V gene data show CDR1 as SGHTA and CDR2 as FQGNSA. There are 15 residues in the CDR3. The CDR3 here is CASSLDSASTDTQYF. In nucleotides, the CDR3 is TGTGCCAGCAGCTTAGATAGCGCATCCACAGATACGCAGTATTTT.

This clonotype was seen many times. This chain connects TRBV6-2 or TRBV6-3 to TRBJ2-2; TRBD2 matches at 7 bases. CDR3 length equals 14 residues. Per the germline V gene, CDR1 is MNHEY and CDR2 is SVGEGT. Germline trimming cut 5 bases from V and 5 bases from J; bases unmatched to any gene: 5. CDR3: CASSALAETGELFF. The CDR3 DNA follows: TGTGCCAGCAGTGCGCTAGCGGAGACCGGGGAGCTGTTTTTT.

This clonotype has ten or more counts. The chain has TRBV6-1 and TRBJ2-5; the D is unclear. Germline V CDR1 and CDR2: MNHNS, SASEGT. V was trimmed by 4 bases and J by 3 bases, leaving 9 bases between them. The CDR3 is 13 residues long. CDR3 bases: TGTGCCAGCAGTGGGAGCTTGGAAGAGACCCAGTACTTC. Translated, it gives CASSGSLEETQYF.

The chain recombines TRBV2 with TRBJ2-7; D is perhaps TRBD1 (6 bases). V was trimmed by 6 bases and J by 3 bases, leaving 12 bases between them. The CDR3 covers 13 residues. The germline gives CDR1 SNHLY, CDR2 FYNNEI. CDR3 DNA sequence: TGTGCCAGCAGCTCTGGACAGTACTACGAGCAGTACTTC. Protein sequence: CASSSGQYYEQYF.

Many counts were recorded for this clonotype. The chain is built from TRBV7-2 and TRBJ2-3; D is tentatively TRBD1 or TRBD2 (5 bases each). With 1 base removed from V and 6 bases from J, the gap between germline ends came to 11 bases. Germline CDR1 reads SGHTA; CDR2 reads FQGNSA. This CDR3 has 14 amino acids. The CDR3 sequence: CASSLGAREDTQYF. In DNA form, the CDR3 reads TGTGCCAGCAGCTTAGGCGCCAGGGAGGATACGCAGTATTTT.

As concerns this clonotype: A read error is likely here: a far larger clone is one base away. The genes are TRBV12-3 or TRBV12-4 and TRBJ2-5; D may be TRBD2 (5 bases). The J call may be faulty, since TRBJ2-1 better matches the DNA end. The CDR3 length is 15 residues. CDR3 sequence reads: CTSSLELGSDNEQFF. DNA of the CDR3: TGTACCAGCAGTTTAGAACTAGGGAGTGACAATGAGCAGTTCTTC.

This clonotype was counted at least ten times. The gene calls are TRBV24-1 and TRBJ2-1, with TRBD2 identical over 11 bases. Germline CDR1 is KGHDR and CDR2 is SFDVKD. The CDR3 sequence is 17 residues long. V lost 7 bases and J lost 7; bases outside the gene matches: 14. CDR3 DNA: TGTGCCACCAGCCTCACTTCCTCTAGCGGGAGGACTAATGAGCAGTTCTTC. Its translation is CATSLTSSSGRTNEQFF.

This clonotype was counted at least ten times. The chain joins TRBV7-9 to TRBJ2-5; D tentatively reads TRBD1 or TRBD2 (5 bases each). From germline, CDR1 is SEHNR and CDR2 FQNEAQ (reference sequence). This CDR3 region has 16 residues. Trimming cost V 0 bases and J 5 bases, with 16 bases left between them. CDR3 nucleotides: TGTGCCAGCAGCTTAGCTCTGGGTAGGGACGGTGAGACCCAGTACTTC. Translating it yields CASSLALGRDGETQYF. The complete variable domain, with remaining parts taken from reference TRBV7-9 and TRBJ2-5, reads DTGVSQNPRHKITKRGQNVTFRCDPISEHNRLYWYRQTLGQGPEFLTYFQNEAQLEKSRLLSDRFSAERPKGSFSTLEIQRTEQGDSAMYLCASSLALGRDGETQYFGPGTRLLVL.

The table lists this clonotype with a few counts. Since a far larger clone is one base different, this is likely a read error. CDR3 in amino acids: CSVDGVPNNEQYF. The CDR3 DNA reads TGCAGCGTTGACGGGGTTCCGAACAATGAGCAGTACTTC. This rearrangement joins TRBV29-1 to TRBJ2-5, with D possibly matching TRBD2 (5 bases). Germline V gives CDR1 SQVTM, CDR2 ANQGSEA. V was cut by 3 bases and J by 11 bases, with 19 bases left in between. The CDR3 sequence is 13 residues long.

Notes on this clonotype: Since a much larger clone is just one base distant, this may be a read error. The chain employs TRBV6-5 and TRBJ2-7; TRBD1 matches at 10 bases. The CDR3 length is 16 residues. CDR1 MNHEY and CDR2 SVGAGI come from the germline V gene. CDR3 nucleotides: TGTGCCAGCAGTTACTCGCAAGACAGGGGGCCCTACGAGCATTACTTC. This encodes CASSYSQDRGPYEHYF.

This clonotype occurred many times. The chain uses TRBV18 and TRBJ1-2; 9 bases are shared with TRBD1. CDR3 size: 14 residues. The germline gives CDR1 KGHSH, CDR2 LQKENI. J lost 3 bases, V lost 4 bases, and 3 bases had no gene match. The CDR3 is CASSLDRGDYGYTF. As DNA, the CDR3 is TGTGCCAGCTCACTAGACAGGGGGGACTATGGCTACACCTTC.

This clonotype was counted at least ten times. The rearrangement joins TRBV5-1 to TRBJ1-1, with TRBD1 matching 7 bases. The junction had 7 bases not matched to a gene; V was cut back by 4 bases and J by 1 base. There are 15 residues in the CDR3. Germline CDR1 and CDR2: SGHRS and YFSETQ. The CDR3 coding sequence is TGCGCCAGCAGCCTCCGGGACAGAGAGAACACTGAAGCTTTCTTT. Encoded protein: CASSLRDRENTEAFF.

The table lists this clonotype with many counts. V gene TRBV10-3 combines with J gene TRBJ2-5, with D perhaps TRBD2 (6 bases). The CDR3 runs 15 residues. V lost 0 bases to trimming and J lost 5 bases, with 13 bases between them. Germline V CDR1 and CDR2: ENHRY, SYGVKD. CDR3 in amino acids: CAISESIRAGETQYF. The CDR3 DNA reads as TGTGCCATCAGTGAGTCGATACGCGCGGGGGAGACCCAGTACTTC.

This clonotype came up many times. The chain has TRBV15 and TRBJ2-1, with TRBD2 matching over 8 bases. CDR3 length: 14 residues. V gave up 8 bases and J gave up 9 bases; unmatched junction bases: 12. Germline CDR1 reads LNHNV; CDR2 reads YYDKDF (reference sequence). The CDR3 loop reads CATGRRREGTEQFF. In DNA form, the CDR3 reads TGTGCCACCGGGAGACGTCGGGAGGGCACTGAGCAGTTCTTC.